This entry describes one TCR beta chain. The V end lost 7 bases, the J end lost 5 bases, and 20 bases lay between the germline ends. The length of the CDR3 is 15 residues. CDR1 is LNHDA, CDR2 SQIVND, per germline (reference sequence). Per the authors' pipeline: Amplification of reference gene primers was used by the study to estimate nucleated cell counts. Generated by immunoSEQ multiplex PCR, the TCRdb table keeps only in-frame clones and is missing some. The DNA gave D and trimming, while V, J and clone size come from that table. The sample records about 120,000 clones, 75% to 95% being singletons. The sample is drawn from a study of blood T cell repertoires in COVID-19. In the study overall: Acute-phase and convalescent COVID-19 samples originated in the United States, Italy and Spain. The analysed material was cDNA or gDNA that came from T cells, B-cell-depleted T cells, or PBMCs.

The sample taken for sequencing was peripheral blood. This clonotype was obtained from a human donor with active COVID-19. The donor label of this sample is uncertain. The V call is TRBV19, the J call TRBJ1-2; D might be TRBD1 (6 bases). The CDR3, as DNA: TGTGCCAGTACCTCCGCCTCGACAGGTGGATATGGCTACACCTTC. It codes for CASTSASTGGYGYTF.